This T cell receptor (beta chain) was sequenced in a study of PD-L1 blockade in urothelial cancer. For the study at large: Blood analysis was done at 3 weeks (second dose) and 6 weeks after treatment began. Broader study findings: Below-median pretreatment blood TCR clonality predicted better survival.

This CDR3 contains 13 residues. With regard to this clone: Antigen specificity is unknown.

Sample time point: peripheral blood 6 weeks after treatment start. Method: immunoSEQ multiplex PCR; TCRdb's copy keeps in-frame clones and lacks some. This sample has about 50,000 clones; 70% to 90% occur once, and the top ten carry 8% to 13%. The material sequenced was PBMCs, taken around atezolizumab (anti-PD-L1) treatment. The V call is TRBV21-1, the J call TRBJ1-4; TRBD1 reflects the table's D call only, with no check against the DNA. TRBV21-1 is flagged as a pseudogene. The receptor was isolated from a man aged 60 to 75 with urothelial cancer. The CDR3 loop reads CASRSRGHEKLFF. CDR3 nucleotide sequence: TGTGCCAGCCGGAGCAGGGGGCACGAAAAACTGTTTTTT.